These 22 T cell receptor beta chains were all obtained from the same sample, sequenced in a study of blood T cell repertoires in COVID-19. Produced via immunoSEQ multiplex PCR; TCRdb's table is partial and in-frame only. The sample comprises 650,000 to 800,000 clones, 85% to 90% of which are singletons, and roughly 0.26% rests with the top ten. Sequenced material: peripheral blood. Receptors originate from a woman younger than 35 with acute or convalescent COVID-19.

This clone was detected only once. This sequence joins TRBV4-1 and TRBJ1-1, with D perhaps matching TRBD1 (6 bases). This CDR3 is built from 13 residues. The germline V and J ends were trimmed by 2 bases and 6 bases, with 10 bases remaining between them. Germline CDR1 MGHRA, CDR2 YSYEKL. CDR3 nucleotides: TGCGCCAGCAGCCAAACAGGGATCGCTGAAGCTTTCTTT. Translating it yields CASSQTGIAEAFF.

The rearrangement joins TRBV6-2 or TRBV6-3 to TRBJ2-7; 7 bases fit TRBD2. V lost 4 bases to trimming and J lost 3 bases; unmatched junction nucleotides: 6. The CDR3 spans 14 residues. CDR1 and CDR2 (germline): MNHEY, SVGEGT. The CDR3 loop reads CASSWQGGNYEQYF. The DNA for the CDR3 is TGTGCCAGCAGTTGGCAGGGAGGGAACTACGAGCAGTACTTC.

CDR3 nucleotide sequence: TGTGCCAGCAGTGACGGGACAGGGGGCACAGATACGCAGTATTTT. Protein product: CASSDGTGGTDTQYF. This rearrangement joins TRBV2 to TRBJ2-3, with 10 positions matching TRBD1. The trim removed 3 bases at V and 1 base at J, leaving 1 base unmatched. Germline loops: CDR1 SNHLY, CDR2 FYNNEI. The CDR3 covers 15 residues.

The CDR3 reads CASSEPRGTSYEQYF. In nucleotides, the CDR3 is TGTGCCAGCAGTGAACCGAGAGGGACTTCCTACGAGCAGTACTTC. The gene calls are TRBV2 and TRBJ2-7; possible D gene TRBD2, 6 bases. Per germline, CDR1 SNHLY and CDR2 FYNNEI. CDR3 length: 15 amino acids. Trimming pared 2 bases from V and 1 base from J, leaving 12 bases between.

This clone was observed a few times. The V gene is TRBV7-9, the J gene TRBJ1-1; 10 positions agree with TRBD1. The CDR3 is 17 residues long. Germline V CDR1 and CDR2: SEHNR, FQNEAQ (reference sequence). The junction had 10 bases not matched to a gene; V was cut back by 5 bases and J by 1 base. CDR3 amino acids: CASSGLGTGVPNTEAFF. CDR3 nucleotides: TGTGCCAGCAGCGGACTCGGGACAGGGGTCCCGAACACTGAAGCTTTCTTT.

The chain carries TRBV29-1 and TRBJ2-4; TRBD1 is a possible D gene (6 bases). The germline V and J ends were trimmed by 6 bases and 6 bases, with 15 bases remaining between them. This CDR3 spans 13 amino acids. CDR1 and CDR2 from the germline V gene are SQVTM and ANQGSEA. The CDR3 bases are TGCAGCGTGCACGTCCAGGGGCCAAACATTCAGTACTTC. It yields the protein CSVHVQGPNIQYF.

This clone was observed a single time. V gene TRBV6-6 combines with J gene TRBJ1-5, with TRBD1 matching 7 bases. The trim removed 2 bases at V and 2 bases at J, leaving 3 bases unmatched. Germline V CDR1 and CDR2: MNHNY, SVGAGI (reference sequence). This CDR3 comprises 15 residues. The CDR3 reads CASSYDGQGNQPQHF. The DNA for the CDR3 is TGTGCCAGCAGTTACGATGGACAGGGCAATCAGCCCCAGCATTTT.

The J gene is TRBJ1-2, the V gene TRBV6-1, with D maybe TRBD1 (5 bases). Germline V gives CDR1 MNHNS, CDR2 SASEGT. Between the trimmed V and J ends, which lost 2 bases and 3 bases, there was a span of 16 bases. The CDR3 totals 16 residues. The CDR3 nucleotides are TGTGCCAGCAGTGAAAGGGGCTCCCTAGGTCACTATGGCTACACCTTC. This codes for CASSERGSLGHYGYTF.

The V gene is TRBV5-6, the J gene TRBJ2-7; 7 bases map to TRBD1. The CDR3 runs to 18 residues. Per the germline V gene, CDR1 is SGHDT and CDR2 is YYEEEE. The junction had 21 bases not matched to a gene; V was cut back by 3 bases and J by 6 bases. The CDR3 spells CASSSNPSKTGFRGEQYF. The CDR3 DNA is TGTGCCAGCAGCTCAAACCCCTCTAAGACAGGGTTCAGGGGCGAGCAGTACTTC.

The rearrangement joins TRBV7-6 to TRBJ2-7, with 8 bases aligning to TRBD1. With 5 bases clipped from V and 6 bases from J, the junction kept 18 bases outside the gene matches. Germline V gene lookup returns CDR1 SGHVS and CDR2 FNYEAQ. The length of the CDR3 is 17 residues. The CDR3 DNA sequence: TGTGCCAGCAGCGCCACCCCTGGGACAGGTGTCGTGGGCGAGCAGTACTTC. Its translation is CASSATPGTGVVGEQYF.

The chain recombines TRBV28 with TRBJ2-7; TRBD1 matches 10 bases. CDR1 is MDHEN and CDR2 is SYDVKM in the germline V gene. V trimming: 7 bases; J trimming: 1 base; junction bases outside the gene matches: 7. This CDR3 region has 15 residues. CDR3 nucleotide sequence: TGTGCCAGCAACCCGGGACAGGGGCTATCCTACGAGCAGTACTTC. Protein sequence: CASNPGQGLSYEQYF.

This CDR3 is CASSLGPYTDTQYF. The CDR3 region has the DNA TGTGCCAGCAGCTTAGGGCCATACACAGATACGCAGTATTTT. V usage is TRBV11-2 and J usage is TRBJ2-3; D is undetermined. V gave up 1 base and J gave up 2 bases, with 7 bases separating them. The CDR3 consists of 14 residues. Germline V CDR1 and CDR2: SGHAT, FQNNGV.

This clone was seen a single time. The sample contains more than one DNA sequence encoding this CDR3. The chain couples TRBV29-1 to TRBJ2-3; TRBD2 matches at 8 bases. Losses at the gene ends were 4 bases for V and 2 bases for J; bases not matched to a gene: 2. The CDR3 spans 13 residues. The V gene's germline CDR1 is SQVTM and CDR2 ANQGSEA. This CDR3 is CSVGRGATDTQYF. CDR3 nucleotide sequence: TGCAGCGTTGGGCGGGGGGCCACAGATACGCAGTATTTT.

The chain uses TRBV5-4 and TRBJ1-1; D may be TRBD1 (6 bases). Trimming stripped 0 bases from V and 5 bases from J, with 14 bases between. CDR3 length equals 15 residues. In germline, CDR1 is SGHNT, CDR2 YYREEE (reference sequence). In DNA, the CDR3 is TGTGCCAGCAGCTTGGTTGGGGGGGCAGGGACTGAAGCTTTCTTT. Protein: CASSLVGGAGTEAFF.

The rearrangement uses TRBV7-6 and TRBJ2-7; the match to TRBD2 covers 7 bases. The junction had 19 bases not matched to a gene; V was cut back by 5 bases and J by 6 bases. The CDR3 totals 17 residues. Germline V gives CDR1 SGHVS, CDR2 FNYEAQ. The CDR3 protein is CASSGVVSRGNPLEQYF. CDR3 nucleotides: TGTGCCAGCAGCGGAGTGGTCTCGCGGGGGAACCCGCTCGAGCAGTACTTC.

The chain has TRBV7-9 and TRBJ1-1; 8 nucleotides agree with TRBD1. The CDR3 consists of 16 residues. V gave up 3 bases and J gave up 2 bases; unmatched junction bases: 8. Germline V lookup: CDR1 SEHNR, CDR2 FQNEAQ (reference sequence). CDR3 sequence reads: CASSFGPGQANTEAFF. Here the CDR3 DNA reads TGTGCCAGCAGCTTTGGCCCGGGACAGGCTAACACTGAAGCTTTCTTT.

The rearrangement uses TRBV28 and TRBJ1-2; 10 positions agree with TRBD1. This CDR3 contains 15 residues. Per the germline V gene, CDR1 is MDHEN and CDR2 is SYDVKM. With V trimmed by 6 bases and J by 7 bases, 11 bases remained unmatched. In DNA form, the CDR3 reads TGTGCCAGCAGCCTCGGGACAGGGGCAAAGGGTGGCTACACCTTC. Translating gives CASSLGTGAKGGYTF.

A note on this clone: At the DNA level, this CDR3 is encoded by other sequences in the same sample as well. The rearrangement joins TRBV24-1 to TRBJ2-2, with 11 bases that match TRBD1. CDR1 and CDR2 from the germline V gene are KGHDR and SFDVKD. The CDR3 length is 16 residues. The trim removed 4 bases at V and 4 bases at J, leaving 4 bases unmatched. Here the CDR3 DNA reads TGTGCCACCAGTGACCCTGGGACAGGGGGCACCGGGGAGCTGTTTTTT. This translates into CATSDPGTGGTGELFF.

The gene calls are TRBV7-9 and TRBJ2-1; 9 bases line up with TRBD2. Germline values: CDR1 SEHNR, CDR2 FQNEAQ (reference sequence). Trimming removed 0 bases from V and 9 bases from J; junction bases left unmatched: 0. The CDR3 contains 13 residues. The CDR3, as DNA: TGTGCCAGCAGCTTAGCACTAGCGGGTGAGCAGTTCTTC. It is translated as CASSLALAGEQFF. The full variable domain, completed using reference TRBV7-9 and TRBJ2-1, is DTGVSQNPRHKITKRGQNVTFRCDPISEHNRLYWYRQTLGQGPEFLTYFQNEAQLEKSRLLSDRFSAERPKGSFSTLEIQRTEQGDSAMYLCASSLALAGEQFFGPGTRLTVL.

This sequence joins TRBV5-1 and TRBJ2-1; D is perhaps TRBD2 (6 bases). V was trimmed by 3 bases and J by 0 bases, leaving 31 bases between them. The CDR3 runs to 22 residues. Looked up from germline, CDR1 is SGHRS and CDR2 is YFSETQ. The DNA for the CDR3 is TGCGCCAGCAGCTCCGGACGGGGGATGTGGACCCGGAATTCGAGCTCCTACAATGAGCAGTTCTTC. This encodes CASSSGRGMWTRNSSSYNEQFF. Together with reference TRBV5-1 and TRBJ2-1, the CDR3 gives the full variable domain: KAGVTQTPRYLIKTRGQQVTLSCSPISGHRSVSWYQQTPGQGLQFLFEYFSETQRNKGNFPGRFSGRQFSNSRSEMNVSTLELGDSALYLCASSSGRGMWTRNSSSYNEQFFGPGTRLTVL.

The rearrangement joins TRBV5-1 to TRBJ2-7; 7 bases map to TRBD1. J was trimmed by 0 bases and V by 4 bases; bases with no gene match: 7. CDR1 is SGHRS, CDR2 YFSETQ, per germline. CDR3 length: 15 amino acids. This chain's CDR3 is CASSRLGTASYEQYF. CDR3 nucleotide sequence: TGCGCCAGCAGCCGCCTAGGGACAGCCTCCTACGAGCAGTACTTC.

This clone was recorded a few times. This rearrangement joins TRBV9 to TRBJ1-2, with TRBD1 as a possible D gene (5 bases). The CDR3 length is 15 residues. Germline V lookup: CDR1 SGDLS, CDR2 YYNGEE. The ends were cut back, 2 bases at V and 3 bases at J, with 14 bases in the middle. The CDR3 DNA is TGTGCCAGCAGCGTCGTGGGCAGGGCCCACTATGGCTACACCTTC. Amino acid sequence: CASSVVGRAHYGYTF.